This T cell receptor beta chain was found in a study of blood T cells in healthy people across ages. Sample-barcoded 5' priming and a J-beta primer mix drove a second PCR of about 6 to 12 cycles. All cDNA molecules were each tagged by a template-switch adaptor with 12 random nucleotides. TCRdb ran MiXCR on the 5' RACE reads and lists one entry per CDR3 protein. The data hold hundreds of thousands of distinct CDR3 sequences, with around 43% observed a single time. This clonotype was picked up a small number of times. The CDR3 spans 14 residues. Germline CDR1 MNHNS, CDR2 SASEGT. V lost 7 bases to trimming and J lost 4 bases; unmatched junction nucleotides: 6.

The V call is TRBV6-1, the J call TRBJ2-5, with TRBD2 matching 10 bases. This clonotype was obtained from a man older than 75 in good health. Material: blood. The CDR3 nucleotides are TGTGCCAGCACACCGGGACTAGCGCCAGAGACCCAGTACTTC. Protein product: CASTPGLAPETQYF.